The 30 T cell receptor beta chains presented below share a single source sample, sequenced in a study of blood T cell repertoires in COVID-19. This table comes from immunoSEQ multiplex PCR, and its TCRdb copy is limited to in-frame clones, with some not included. The sample contains around 100,000 clones, about 80% of which appear only once. Specimen: peripheral blood. These receptors all stem from a woman in her seventies with acute or convalescent COVID-19.

The chain combines TRBV6-2 or TRBV6-3 with TRBJ1-5; D might be TRBD1 (6 bases). The CDR3 length is 16 residues. Trimming took off 4 bases at V and 1 base at J, with 14 bases between the two ends. CDR1 is MNHEY, CDR2 SVGEGT, per germline. CDR3 amino acids: CASSWGTRGSNQPQHF. DNA for the CDR3: TGTGCCAGCAGTTGGGGGACCAGGGGAAGCAATCAGCCCCAGCATTTT.

The chain uses TRBV19 and TRBJ1-4; TRBD1 aligns across 7 bases. In germline, CDR1 is LNHDA, CDR2 SQIVND (reference sequence). With 2 bases clipped from V and 8 bases from J, the junction kept 8 bases outside the gene matches. The CDR3 spans 15 residues. CDR3 residues: CASSILQGTREKLFF. The CDR3 coding sequence is TGTGCCAGTAGTATATTACAGGGGACTAGGGAAAAACTGTTTTTT.

The J gene is TRBJ1-5, the V gene TRBV12-3 or TRBV12-4; D not certain. V lost 5 bases, J lost 5 bases, and 10 bases lay in between. This CDR3 spans 13 amino acids. The CDR3 region is CASSEGPDQPQHF. The DNA of the CDR3 is TGTGCCAGCAGTGAGGGCCCGGATCAGCCCCAGCATTTT.

The chain uses TRBV12-3 or TRBV12-4 and TRBJ1-1; 7 nucleotides agree with TRBD1. Trimming removed 6 bases from V and 8 bases from J; junction bases left unmatched: 9. The CDR3 spans 13 residues. For the CDR3, the DNA is TGTGCCAGCAGCTCGAGCCCGGGACAGGAAGCTTTCTTT. Encoded protein: CASSSSPGQEAFF.

The chain couples TRBV7-2 to TRBJ1-1; TRBD1 agrees at 9 bases. V trimming: 3 bases; J trimming: 4 bases; junction bases outside the gene matches: 9. The germline gives CDR1 SGHTA, CDR2 FQGNSA. This CDR3 has 16 residues. CDR3 loop: CASSFPQGAGITEAFF. CDR3 nucleotide sequence: TGTGCCAGCAGCTTCCCACAGGGGGCTGGAATCACTGAAGCTTTCTTT.

V and J are TRBV2 and TRBJ1-2, with no clear D. The CDR3 consists of 14 residues. Germline V gives CDR1 SNHLY, CDR2 FYNNEI. Trimming pared 0 bases from V and 6 bases from J, leaving 11 bases between. The chain's CDR3 is CASSEARVVDGYTF. For the CDR3, the DNA is TGTGCCAGCAGTGAAGCGCGAGTGGTCGATGGCTACACCTTC.

This rearrangement joins TRBV9 to TRBJ1-1; the D gene is possibly TRBD1 (5 bases). This CDR3 comprises 14 residues. V was shortened by 0 bases and J by 3 bases, with 9 bases between the two germline ends. From germline, CDR1 is SGDLS and CDR2 YYNGEE. The CDR3 nucleotides are TGTGCCAGCAGCGTAGCAGGGAAGGACACTGAAGCTTTCTTT. Translation gives CASSVAGKDTEAFF. Combining the CDR3 with reference TRBV9 and TRBJ1-1 gives the whole variable domain DSGVTQTPKHLITATGQRVTLRCSPRSGDLSVYWYQQSLDQGLQFLIQYYNGEERAKGNILERFSAQQFPDLHSELNLSSLELGDSALYFCASSVAGKDTEAFFGQGTRLTVV.

V usage is TRBV10-3 and J usage is TRBJ1-1; D unclear. CDR3 length: 16 residues. Germline values: CDR1 ENHRY, CDR2 SYGVKD. Trimming took off 2 bases at V and 8 bases at J, with 21 bases between the two ends. In DNA form, the CDR3 reads TGTGCCATCAGTGAGCCACTAGCGGGTCAACTGGGAGAAGCTTTCTTT. Its protein is CAISEPLAGQLGEAFF.

This clone was detected a few times. The chain uses TRBV7-2 and TRBJ1-1, with D uncertain. The V gene's germline CDR1 is SGHTA and CDR2 FQGNSA. V lost 1 base to trimming and J lost 11 bases, with 17 bases between them. The CDR3 runs to 14 residues. In DNA, the CDR3 is TGTGCCAGCAGCTTAGGTATCGGGCGGACGGGGGCTTTCTTT. It codes for CASSLGIGRTGAFF. The full variable domain, with the rest looked up from reference TRBV7-2 and TRBJ1-1, is GAGVSQSPSNKVTEKGKDVELRCDPISGHTALYWYRQSLGQGLEFLIYFQGNSAPDKSGLPSDRFSAERTGGSVSTLTIQRTQQEDSAVYLCASSLGIGRTGAFFGQGTRLTVV.

The V call is TRBV6-5, the J call TRBJ2-2, with 8 bases lining up with TRBD1. J lost 3 bases, V lost 9 bases, and 9 bases had no gene match. Germline lookup yields CDR1 MNHEY and CDR2 SVGAGI. The CDR3 length is 15 residues. The CDR3 sequence is CASSRGQVDTGELFF. In DNA form, the CDR3 reads TGTGCCAGTTCCAGGGGGCAGGTCGACACCGGGGAGCTGTTTTTT.

The rearrangement joins TRBV2 to TRBJ1-2; no definite D call. Germline V lookup: CDR1 SNHLY, CDR2 FYNNEI. The CDR3 runs to 11 residues. The V end lost 3 bases, the J end lost 6 bases, and 5 bases lay between the germline ends. CDR3 in DNA: TGTGCCAGCAGTGATTTTAATGGCTACACCTTC. Encoded protein: CASSDFNGYTF.

The V and J genes are TRBV9 and TRBJ1-3; 9 nucleotides align to TRBD1. Trimming removed 4 bases from V and 4 bases from J; junction bases left unmatched: 12. CDR1 and CDR2 (germline): SGDLS, YYNGEE. This CDR3 contains 17 residues. DNA for the CDR3: TGTGCCAGCAGCCGGACAGGGGATAACTTCGGCGGAAACACCATATATTTT. It codes for CASSRTGDNFGGNTIYF.

The chain has TRBV9 and TRBJ1-6; D unresolved. The CDR3 has 17 amino acids. The V gene's germline CDR1 is SGDLS and CDR2 YYNGEE. V lost 3 bases, J lost 0 bases, and 13 bases lay in between. In nucleotides, the CDR3 is TGTGCCAGCAGCGCTCACCCACAGAGCTCCTATAATTCACCCCTCCACTTT. This translates into CASSAHPQSSYNSPLHF. The variable domain in full, with the rest retrieved from reference TRBV9 and TRBJ1-6, is DSGVTQTPKHLITATGQRVTLRCSPRSGDLSVYWYQQSLDQGLQFLIQYYNGEERAKGNILERFSAQQFPDLHSELNLSSLELGDSALYFCASSAHPQSSYNSPLHFGNGTRLTVT.

This chain connects TRBV5-6 to TRBJ2-2; perhaps TRBD1 as D (7 bases). The germline gives CDR1 SGHDT, CDR2 YYEEEE. The CDR3 is 15 amino acids. Deletions cut 1 base from V and 6 bases from J, with 13 bases between. The CDR3 sequence: CASSLPGGLPGELFF. In DNA, the CDR3 is TGTGCCAGCAGCTTGCCAGGGGGACTTCCCGGGGAGCTGTTTTTT.

CDR3 sequence reads: CASSLALGQGSNEQFF. The CDR3 DNA reads TGTGCCAGCAGCTTGGCTTTGGGACAGGGGTCGAATGAGCAGTTCTTC. The J gene is TRBJ2-1, the V gene TRBV7-7, with 10 positions matching TRBD1. The CDR3 totals 16 residues. Germline lookup yields CDR1 SSHAT and CDR2 FNYEAQ (reference sequence). Trimming removed 3 bases from V and 7 bases from J; junction bases left unmatched: 9.

On this clone: Other DNA variants within this sample encode the same CDR3. V and J are TRBV19 and TRBJ1-4; TRBD1 matches 7 bases. The CDR3 has 13 amino acids. Germline V gives CDR1 LNHDA, CDR2 SQIVND (reference sequence). J was trimmed by 8 bases and V by 4 bases; bases with no gene match: 4. CDR3 nucleotide sequence: TGTGCCAGTAGTAACAGGGGAAACGAAAAACTGTTTTTT. Protein: CASSNRGNEKLFF.

This clone turned up a few times. The same CDR3 can be traced to other DNA sequences in this sample. The chain recombines TRBV2 with TRBJ1-1; D may be TRBD1 (6 bases). The length of the CDR3 is 13 residues. With 6 bases removed from V and 0 bases from J, the gap between germline ends came to 8 bases. The V gene's germline CDR1 is SNHLY and CDR2 FYNNEI. Written as DNA, the CDR3 is TGTGCCAGCAGCACAGGGCTGAACACTGAAGCTTTCTTT. It translates to CASSTGLNTEAFF.

This chain uses TRBV6-5 with TRBJ2-4; D remains ambiguous. V was clipped by 3 bases and J by 8 bases, with 14 bases between them. The CDR3 contains 14 residues. Germline values: CDR1 MNHEY, CDR2 SVGAGI. CDR3 residues: CASSYRQSEDIQYF. In DNA form, the CDR3 reads TGTGCCAGCAGTTATCGGCAGAGTGAGGACATTCAGTACTTC.

The rearrangement joins TRBV10-1 to TRBJ2-7, with unresolved D. CDR3 length: 12 residues. Germline V gene sequence: CDR1 WNHNN, CDR2 SYGVQD (reference sequence). Trimming removed 4 bases at V and 2 bases at J, with 6 bases between. CDR3 in DNA: TGCGCCAGCAGTGCTTCGGCCTACGAGCAGTACTTC. Encoded protein: CASSASAYEQYF.

The chain is built from TRBV28 and TRBJ2-5; D is uncertain. Looked up from germline, CDR1 is MDHEN and CDR2 is SYDVKM. This CDR3 has 12 amino acids. V lost 4 bases and J 5 bases, leaving 8 bases between the germline ends. DNA of the CDR3: TGTGCCAGCAGTTCCTCGTTCGAGACCCAGTACTTC. It specifies CASSSSFETQYF.

V usage is TRBV6-6 and J usage is TRBJ1-2; 8 positions match TRBD1. V was clipped by 5 bases and J by 8 bases; unmatched bases: 4. The CDR3 is 12 residues long. Germline V gene sequence: CDR1 MNHNY, CDR2 SVGAGI (reference sequence). The CDR3 loop reads CASSPTGVGYTF. The CDR3 DNA sequence: TGTGCCAGCAGTCCGACAGGGGTCGGCTACACCTTC.

This chain connects TRBV6-1 to TRBJ1-1; D gene uncertain. The CDR3 loop spans 12 amino acids. V lost 2 bases and J 10 bases, leaving 11 bases between the germline ends. Germline V CDR1 and CDR2: MNHNS, SASEGT. The CDR3 DNA follows: TGTGCCAGCAGTGAAAGGGCGGGTAGAGCTTTCTTT. This sequence encodes CASSERAGRAFF.

A few counts support this clone. The chain couples TRBV19 to TRBJ1-4, with 7 bases that match TRBD1. The germline gives CDR1 LNHDA, CDR2 SQIVND (reference sequence). This CDR3 contains 12 residues. J gave up 8 bases and V 8 bases, and 5 bases lay outside the gene matches. CDR3 DNA: TGTGCCAGTCGGGACAGAACCGAAAAACTGTTTTTT. As protein: CASRDRTEKLFF.

The CDR3 region is CASSQGSGLAFETQYF. DNA for the CDR3: TGTGCCAGCAGCCAAGGATCAGGACTAGCGTTTGAGACCCAGTACTTC. The chain carries TRBV3-1 (or the pseudogene TRBV3-2) and TRBJ2-5; 9 bases fit TRBD2. The CDR3 totals 16 residues. Germline-derived CDR1 and CDR2 are LGHDT and YNNKEL (reference sequence). V shed 1 base and J 5 bases; nucleotides not matched to a gene: 8.

V usage is TRBV5-6 and J usage is TRBJ1-1; TRBD1 aligns across 7 bases. Per the germline V gene, CDR1 is SGHDT and CDR2 is YYEEEE. The CDR3 runs 14 residues. The ends lost 2 bases at V and 11 bases at J; junction bases unmatched: 12. The CDR3 region has the DNA TGTGCCAGCAGCTTCGGAGGAGGGGGCGGGAGGGCTTTCTTT. Translation gives CASSFGGGGGRAFF.

V is TRBV5-1 and J is TRBJ1-1, with D tentatively TRBD1 (6 bases). Trimming shortened V by 0 bases and J by 3 bases, and 15 bases separated the two germline ends. The CDR3 has 16 amino acids. Germline CDR1 reads SGHRS; CDR2 reads YFSETQ. The CDR3: CASSLAPQGRDTEAFF. As DNA, the CDR3 is TGCGCCAGCAGCTTGGCCCCACAGGGACGTGACACTGAAGCTTTCTTT.

This clone was found many times. V and J are TRBV30 and TRBJ2-1; TRBD2 matches at 9 bases. The CDR3 consists of 13 residues. Germline loops: CDR1 GTSNPN, CDR2 SVGIG (reference sequence). Trimming took 3 bases from V and 9 from J; bases not matched to a gene: 6. Here the CDR3 reads CAWSRGGDGEQFF. The CDR3 region has the DNA TGTGCCTGGAGCCGCGGGGGGGATGGTGAGCAGTTCTTC.

The chain recombines TRBV5-3 with TRBJ1-1, with 10 bases fitting TRBD1. TRBV5-3 is treated as an ORF (open reading frame) with a function not yet certain. The CDR3 totals 15 residues. Trimming cost V 4 bases and J 0 bases; bases outside gene matches: 3. The CDR3 protein is CARSPGTGVNTEAFF. CDR3 in DNA: TGTGCCAGAAGCCCCGGGACAGGGGTGAACACTGAAGCTTTCTTT.

This clone was recorded once. The chain is built from TRBV27 and TRBJ2-1; 13 bases fit TRBD2. Germline values: CDR1 MNHEY, CDR2 SMNVEV (reference sequence). The CDR3 totals 18 residues. V shed 8 bases, J shed 4 bases, and the junction held 14 bases outside the gene matches. The CDR3 here is CASWRGGTSGGVYNEQFF. CDR3 nucleotides: TGTGCCAGCTGGAGGGGTGGAACTAGCGGGGGGGTTTACAATGAGCAGTTCTTC.

This chain links TRBV6-6 with TRBJ2-7; a weak D match, TRBD1 (5 bases). CDR1 and CDR2 (germline): MNHNY, SVGAGI (reference sequence). The CDR3 consists of 14 residues. V gave up 0 bases and J gave up 5 bases, with 11 bases separating them. The CDR3 region is CASSYSITGDEQYV. In DNA form, the CDR3 reads TGTGCCAGCAGTTACTCGATAACAGGAGACGAGCAGTACGTC.